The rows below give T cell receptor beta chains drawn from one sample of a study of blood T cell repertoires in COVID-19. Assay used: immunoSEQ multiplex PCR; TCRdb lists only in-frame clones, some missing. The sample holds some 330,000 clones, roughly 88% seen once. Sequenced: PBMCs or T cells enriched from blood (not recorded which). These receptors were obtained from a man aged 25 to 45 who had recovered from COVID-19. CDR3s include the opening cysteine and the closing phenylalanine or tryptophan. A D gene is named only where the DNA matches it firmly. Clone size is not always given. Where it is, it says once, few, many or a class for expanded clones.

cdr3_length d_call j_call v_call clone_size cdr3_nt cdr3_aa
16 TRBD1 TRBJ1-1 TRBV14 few TGTGCCAGCAGCCCCGGGACAGGGTACAAGGGCACTGAAGCTTTCTTT CASSPGTGYKGTEAFF
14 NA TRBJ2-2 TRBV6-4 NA TGTGCCAGCACCTGGAGCTCCAACACCGGGGAGCTGTTTTTT CASTWSSNTGELFF
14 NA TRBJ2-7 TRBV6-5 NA TGTGCCAGCAGAAGGGGAGGCATTACCTACGAGCAGTACTTC CASRRGGITYEQYF
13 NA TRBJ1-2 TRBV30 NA TGTGCCTGGAGTACAGGGTTTGGGTATGGCTACACCTTC CAWSTGFGYGYTF
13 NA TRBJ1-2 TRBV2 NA TGTGCCAGCAGTGATTTGGGGGCTTGGGGCTACACCTTC CASSDLGAWGYTF
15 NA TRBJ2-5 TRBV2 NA TGTGCCAGCAGTGAAAAAGGCCAGGGGTACGAGACCCAGTACTTC CASSEKGQGYETQYF
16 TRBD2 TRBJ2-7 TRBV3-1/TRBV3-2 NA TGTGCCAGCAGCCAAGAACGGGGGGGCCTGGCCTACGAGCAGTACTTC CASSQERGGLAYEQYF
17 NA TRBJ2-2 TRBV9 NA TGTGCCAGCAGCGTAGCCGTGCGGGCCCCGAACACCGGGGAGCTGTTTTTT CASSVAVRAPNTGELFF
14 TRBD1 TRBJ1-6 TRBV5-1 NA TGCGCCAGCAGCTTGGGGGACAGGGTCTCACCCCTCCACTTT CASSLGDRVSPLHF
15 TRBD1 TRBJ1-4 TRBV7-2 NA TGTGCCAGCAGCTTACCTCCCAGGGGGAATGAAAAACTGTTTTTT CASSLPPRGNEKLFF
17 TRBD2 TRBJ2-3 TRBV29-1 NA TGCAGCGTTGAGGGGACTAGCGGGGGGTTTAGCACAGATACGCAGTATTTT CSVEGTSGGFSTDTQYF
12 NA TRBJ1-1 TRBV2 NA TGTGCCAGCAGCCGGTTGAACACTGAAGCTTTCTTT CASSRLNTEAFF
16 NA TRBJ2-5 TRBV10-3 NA TGTGCCATCAGTGAGTCGAACAGGGCGCGAGTAGAGACCCAGTACTTC CAISESNRARVETQYF
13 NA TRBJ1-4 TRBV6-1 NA TGTGCCAGCAAGGTTTTGACAGCCGAAAAACTGTTTTTT CASKVLTAEKLFF
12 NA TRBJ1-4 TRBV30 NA TGTGCCTGGAGCCCTACAGCGGGAAAACTGTTTTTT CAWSPTAGKLFF
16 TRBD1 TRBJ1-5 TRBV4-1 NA TGCGCCAGCAGCCATATCGGACAGGGAAGGAATCAGCCCCAGCATTTT CASSHIGQGRNQPQHF
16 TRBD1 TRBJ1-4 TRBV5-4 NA TGTGCCAGCAGCGCCCCCGCAGGGGGCCAGAACCAAAAACTGTTTTTT CASSAPAGGQNQKLFF
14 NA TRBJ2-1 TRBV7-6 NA TGTGCCAGCAGCATATCAACAGGGTACAATGAGCAGTTCTTC CASSISTGYNEQFF
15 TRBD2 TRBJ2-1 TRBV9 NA TGTGCCAGCAGCGTGGGACTAGCGTATTACAATGAGCAGTTCTTC CASSVGLAYYNEQFF
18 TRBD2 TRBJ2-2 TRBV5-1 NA TGCGCCAGCAGCTTGAGGCCTAGCGGGGGGACTAACACCGGGGAGCTGTTTTTT CASSLRPSGGTNTGELFF
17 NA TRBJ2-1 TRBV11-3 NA TGTGCCAGCAGCTTAGGGTTTGGCGGGCCCGTGGGGGGAGAGCAGTTCTTC CASSLGFGGPVGGEQFF
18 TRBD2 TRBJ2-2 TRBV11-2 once TGTGCCAGCAGCTTCCCTCTAGCGGGGGGGCGTAACACCGGGGAGCTGTTTTTT CASSFPLAGGRNTGELFF
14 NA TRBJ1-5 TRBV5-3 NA TGTGCCAGAAGCCCAGGGGATAGCAATCAGCCCCAGCATTTT CARSPGDSNQPQHF
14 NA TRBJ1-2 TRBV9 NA TGTGCCAGCAGTAACCCGGGGGTTCAATATGGCTACACCTTC CASSNPGVQYGYTF